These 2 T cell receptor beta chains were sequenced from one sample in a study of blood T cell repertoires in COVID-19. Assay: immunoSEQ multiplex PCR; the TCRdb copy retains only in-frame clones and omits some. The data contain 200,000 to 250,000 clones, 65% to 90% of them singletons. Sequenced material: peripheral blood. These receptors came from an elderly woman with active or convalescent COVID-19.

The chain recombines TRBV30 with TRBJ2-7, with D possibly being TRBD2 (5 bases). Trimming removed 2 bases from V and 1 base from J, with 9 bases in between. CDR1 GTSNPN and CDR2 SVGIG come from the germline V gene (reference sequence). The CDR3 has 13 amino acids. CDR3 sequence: CAWSPPGSYEQYF. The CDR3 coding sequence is TGTGCCTGGAGTCCCCCGGGATCCTACGAGCAGTACTTC.

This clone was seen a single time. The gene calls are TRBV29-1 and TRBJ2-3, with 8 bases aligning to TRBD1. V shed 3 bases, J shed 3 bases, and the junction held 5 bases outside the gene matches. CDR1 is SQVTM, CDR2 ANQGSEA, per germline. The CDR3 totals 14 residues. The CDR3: CSVDSGGRTDTQYF. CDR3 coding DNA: TGCAGCGTTGATTCAGGGGGCCGAACAGATACGCAGTATTTT.